Listed below are T cell receptor beta chains from one sample, sequenced in a study of cytomegalovirus exposure and HLA in healthy donors. Method: immunoSEQ multiplex PCR; TCRdb's copy keeps in-frame clones and lacks some. Seen here are some 160,000 clones, over 70% observed once, and the top ten hold over 1.5%. Sequenced sample: PBMCs. The receptor set was obtained from a young woman in good health and CMV-seronegative. The CDR3 runs from the conserved cysteine through the conserved F or W. D genes are given only for firm matches. A clone size is listed for some rows: how often the clone was seen (once, few, many), or a class if it is expanded.

j_gene,v_gene,d_gene,abundance,CDR3aa,CDR3nt
TRBJ1-4,TRBV13,NA,NA,CASSWAGEEKLFF,TGTGCCAGCAGCTGGGCAGGGGAGGAAAAACTGTTTTTT
TRBJ2-3,TRBV5-1,TRBD1,NA,CASSSGGFTDTQYF,TGCGCCAGCAGCTCAGGGGGTTTCACAGATACGCAGTATTTT
TRBJ2-7,TRBV7-9,TRBD2,NA,CSSSLEAGRGKGYEQYF,TGTTCCAGCAGCTTAGAGGCTGGGAGGGGAAAGGGCTACGAGCAGTACTTC
TRBJ1-2,TRBV6-5,TRBD1,NA,CASFPGGTGIYGYTF,TGTGCCAGCTTCCCCGGGGGGACAGGAATCTATGGCTACACCTTC
TRBJ2-7,TRBV19,NA,NA,CASSREPVGYEQYF,TGTGCCAGTAGTCGAGAGCCGGTCGGCTACGAGCAGTACTTC
TRBJ1-2,TRBV28,TRBD1,once,CASSIQGAGYGYTF,TGTGCCAGCAGTATACAGGGGGCTGGCTATGGCTACACCTTC
TRBJ2-7,TRBV28,NA,NA,CASSTGIGHYEQYF,TGTGCCAGCAGTACAGGGATTGGACATTACGAGCAGTACTTC
TRBJ2-3,TRBV5-1,NA,NA,CASSLGQAVTTDTQYF,TGCGCCAGCAGCTTGGGACAGGCAGTTACAACAGATACGCAGTATTTT
TRBJ1-6,TRBV5-1,TRBD1,once,CASSLAGTGLSYNSPLHF,TGCGCCAGCAGCTTGGCCGGGACAGGTCTTTCCTATAATTCACCCCTCCACTTT
TRBJ1-2,TRBV7-8,NA,NA,CASSLVTGNYGYTF,TGTGCCAGCAGCTTAGTAACAGGGAACTATGGCTACACCTTC
TRBJ2-3,TRBV19,TRBD2,NA,CASSTTSGSTDTQYF,TGTGCCAGTAGCACGACTAGCGGTAGCACAGATACGCAGTATTTT
TRBJ1-4,TRBV6-1,NA,NA,CASSDVREGEKLFF,TGTGCCAGCAGTGATGTCCGGGAGGGGGAAAAACTGTTTTTT
TRBJ2-7,TRBV5-6,TRBD1,NA,CASSLNVRDRYSYEQYF,TGTGCCAGCAGCCTAAACGTCCGGGACAGGTACTCCTACGAGCAGTACTTC
TRBJ1-1,TRBV4-1,TRBD1,few,CASSRTGGYRDTEAFF,TGCGCCAGCAGTCGGACAGGGGGCTATAGGGACACTGAAGCTTTCTTT
TRBJ1-3,TRBV5-1,TRBD1,NA,CASSYGDRGNTIYF,TGCGCCAGCAGTTATGGGGACAGAGGAAACACCATATATTTT
TRBJ2-5,TRBV2,NA,NA,CASSEQEGGLSGQYF,TGTGCCAGCAGTGAGCAGGAGGGCGGTCTATCGGGCCAGTACTTC
TRBJ1-2,TRBV30,NA,NA,CAWSQGTGGYTF,TGTGCCTGGAGTCAGGGGACCGGTGGCTACACCTTC
TRBJ1-1,TRBV7-3,TRBD1,NA,CASSNRGRIEAFF,TGTGCCAGCAGCAACAGGGGTAGGATTGAAGCTTTCTTT
TRBJ2-7,TRBV6-5,TRBD2,NA,CASSYSGGSSYEQYF,TGTGCCAGCAGTTACTCCGGGGGGAGCTCCTACGAGCAGTACTTC
TRBJ1-3,TRBV7-9,NA,NA,CASSGTGVSGNTIYF,TGTGCCAGCAGCGGAACAGGCGTCTCTGGAAACACCATATATTTT
TRBJ1-1,TRBV6-5,NA,NA,CASRSGQANTEAFF,TGTGCCAGCAGATCTGGGCAGGCCAACACTGAAGCTTTCTTT
TRBJ2-5,TRBV2,TRBD2,once,CASSSSRGVVETQYF,TGTGCCAGCAGCTCAAGTCGGGGGGTTGTAGAGACCCAGTACTTC
TRBJ1-4,TRBV29-1,NA,few,CSVAGGEKLFF,TGCAGCGTCGCTGGCGGAGAAAAACTGTTTTTT
TRBJ2-7,TRBV19,TRBD1,NA,CASSISGTGGHEQYF,TGTGCCAGTAGTATAAGTGGGACAGGGGGACACGAGCAGTACTTC
TRBJ2-7,TRBV11-2,NA,NA,CASSLVAGSSYEQYF,TGTGCCAGCAGCTTAGTCGCGGGGTCTTCCTACGAGCAGTACTTC
TRBJ1-1,TRBV28,NA,NA,CASSLDTMNTEAFF,TGTGCCAGCAGTTTAGACACAATGAACACTGAAGCTTTCTTT
TRBJ1-5,TRBV15,NA,once,CATSRTPGSGGPQHF,TGTGCCACCAGCAGGACTCCGGGGTCCGGGGGGCCCCAGCATTTT
TRBJ1-4,TRBV6-5,TRBD1,NA,CASRLARGDEKLFF,TGTGCCAGCAGGCTCGCCAGGGGGGATGAAAAACTGTTTTTT
TRBJ1-2,TRBV5-6,NA,NA,CASSLGAGNGYTF,TGTGCCAGCAGCTTGGGGGCAGGGAATGGCTACACCTTC
TRBJ2-7,TRBV6-5,TRBD1,NA,CASSFRQGRASYEQYF,TGTGCCAGCAGTTTCCGACAGGGACGGGCTTCCTACGAGCAGTACTTC
TRBJ1-1,TRBV5-1,TRBD1,few,CASSAGGGLGAFF,TGCGCCAGCAGCGCAGGGGGCGGGTTGGGAGCTTTCTTT
TRBJ2-5,TRBV7-9,TRBD1,few,CASSSLQGARETQYF,TGTGCCAGCAGCTCCCTTCAGGGGGCGAGAGAGACCCAGTACTTC
TRBJ1-2,TRBV5-4,TRBD1,NA,CASSSTGAYGYTF,TGTGCCAGCAGTTCGACAGGGGCTTATGGCTACACCTTC
TRBJ1-2,TRBV7-2,TRBD1,NA,CASSPQGVLGHGYTF,TGTGCCAGCAGCCCCCAGGGGGTTTTGGGGCATGGCTACACCTTC
TRBJ1-1,TRBV11-2,NA,NA,CASSLGSGGYTEAFF,TGTGCCAGCAGCTTAGGCTCCGGGGGGTACACTGAAGCTTTCTTT
TRBJ2-7,TRBV6-5,TRBD2,NA,CASSPLSGGSYEQYF,TGTGCCAGCAGCCCCCTTAGCGGGGGTTCCTACGAGCAGTACTTC
TRBJ1-5,TRBV6-5,NA,medium-sized,CASSDRYQPQHF,TGTGCCAGCAGTGACAGGTATCAGCCCCAGCATTTT
TRBJ2-7,TRBV13,TRBD1,NA,CASSWGQGRSYEQYF,TGTGCCAGCAGCTGGGGACAGGGGCGCTCCTACGAGCAGTACTTC
TRBJ1-1,TRBV11-2,NA,NA,CASRRTWEGNTEAFF,TGTGCCAGCAGACGGACATGGGAGGGGAACACTGAAGCTTTCTTT
TRBJ2-1,TRBV11-3,NA,NA,CASSFGGRNEQFF,TGTGCCAGCAGCTTTGGGGGGAGGAATGAGCAGTTCTTC
TRBJ1-3,TRBV5-8,NA,NA,CASSLLRTGPSSGNTIYF,TGTGCCAGCAGCCTCCTACGAACAGGGCCTTCCTCTGGAAACACCATATATTTT
TRBJ2-5,TRBV7-9,TRBD1,few,CSSSRYAGGTGVGETQYF,TGTTCCAGCAGCCGTTATGCCGGAGGGACAGGGGTAGGAGAGACCCAGTACTTC
TRBJ1-2,TRBV11-2,NA,NA,CASSPGSGSYGYTF,TGTGCCAGCAGCCCTGGGTCAGGGTCCTATGGCTACACCTTC
TRBJ2-1,TRBV11-2,NA,NA,CASSLEVSGYSSYNEQFF,TGTGCCAGCAGCTTAGAGGTTAGCGGATATTCTTCCTACAATGAGCAGTTCTTC
TRBJ2-2,TRBV2,TRBD2,NA,CASRTGTSGGAAGELFF,TGTGCCAGCAGGACCGGGACTAGCGGGGGTGCCGCCGGGGAGCTGTTTTTT
TRBJ1-1,TRBV19,TRBD1,NA,CASSTTPGQGMTEAFF,TGTGCCAGTAGTACTACCCCGGGACAGGGGATGACTGAAGCTTTCTTT
TRBJ1-2,TRBV6-1,NA,few,CASRAELGLYGYTF,TGTGCCAGCAGGGCGGAGTTGGGGCTATACGGCTACACCTTC
TRBJ2-2,TRBV11-2,TRBD1,NA,CASSSVQGAGELFF,TGTGCCAGCAGTTCGGTTCAGGGGGCGGGGGAGCTGTTTTTT
TRBJ1-1,TRBV10-2,NA,NA,CASSERGLNTEAFF,TGCGCCAGCAGTGAAAGGGGTTTGAACACTGAAGCTTTCTTT
TRBJ2-7,TRBV6-1,TRBD1,NA,CASSVGQEGARSYEQYF,TGTGCCAGCAGTGTCGGACAGGAAGGGGCTCGCTCCTACGAGCAGTACTTC
TRBJ1-2,TRBV6-1,NA,NA,CASSDGGDSDGYTF,TGTGCCAGCAGTGATGGAGGGGATTCAGATGGCTACACCTTC
TRBJ1-1,TRBV19,TRBD1,NA,CATRTGPNTEAFF,TGTGCCACAAGGACAGGACCGAACACTGAAGCTTTCTTT
TRBJ1-2,TRBV6-5,TRBD1,NA,CASSSPGTGIMKGYTF,TGTGCCAGCAGTTCCCCCGGGACAGGGATCATGAAGGGCTACACCTTC
TRBJ2-1,TRBV25-1,NA,NA,CASSDLGTDNEQFF,TGTGCCAGCAGTGACCTTGGGACTGACAATGAGCAGTTCTTC
TRBJ2-7,TRBV6-1,NA,NA,CASSLGQSYEQYF,TGTGCCAGCAGCCTAGGACAGTCCTACGAGCAGTACTTC